This T cell receptor (beta chain) emerged from a study of Graves' ophthalmopathy and Graves' hyperthyroidism. Study findings and constraints: Most expanded clonotypes from thyroid (those above 0.001 frequency) were also found in blood.

The authors amplified TCR beta CDR3 regions from RNA transcripts. HTBI primers primed a first-round RT-PCR, and a second-round multiplex PCR followed. One entry per CDR3 protein, called by TCRdb with MiXCR from the multiplex PCR reads. This table has 600,000 to 700,000 distinct CDR3 sequences, 35% to 45% appearing once. Turning to this clonotype: Its antigen is as yet unknown.

Trimming cost V 3 bases and J 2 bases, with 5 bases left between them. This CDR3 spans 12 amino acids. CDR1 and CDR2 (germline): LGHDT, YNNKEL (reference sequence). PBMCs were isolated by Ficoll-Paque density gradient centrifugation, using 7.5 to 10 ml of fresh peripheral blood as the starting material. The rearrangement uses TRBV3-1 and TRBJ2-7; D is uncertain. Sequencing was carried out using peripheral blood. The source of this sequence is an adult man with Graves' ophthalmopathy. In nucleotides, the CDR3 is TGTGCCAGCAGCCACTTTACCTACGAGCAGTACTTC. The encoded protein is CASSHFTYEQYF.